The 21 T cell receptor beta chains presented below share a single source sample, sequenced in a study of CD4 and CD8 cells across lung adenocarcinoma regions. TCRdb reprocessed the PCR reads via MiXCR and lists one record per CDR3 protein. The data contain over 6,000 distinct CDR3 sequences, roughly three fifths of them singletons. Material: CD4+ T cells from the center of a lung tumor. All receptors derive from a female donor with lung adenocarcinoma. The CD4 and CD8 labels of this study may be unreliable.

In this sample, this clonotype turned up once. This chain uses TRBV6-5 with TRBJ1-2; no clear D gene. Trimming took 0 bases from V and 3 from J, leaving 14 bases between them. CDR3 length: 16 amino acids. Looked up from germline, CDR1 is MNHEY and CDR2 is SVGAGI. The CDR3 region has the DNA TGTGCCAGCAGTTACTCGATCAGAAGTGGGTACTATGGCTACACCTTC. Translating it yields CASSYSIRSGYYGYTF.

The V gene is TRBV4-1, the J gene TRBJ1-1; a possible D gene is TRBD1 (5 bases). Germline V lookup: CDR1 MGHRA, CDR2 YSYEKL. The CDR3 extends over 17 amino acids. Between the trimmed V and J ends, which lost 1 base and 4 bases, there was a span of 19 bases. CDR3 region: CASSQAPNRDGTTEAFF. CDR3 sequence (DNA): TGCGCCAGCAGCCAAGCCCCAAACCGGGACGGAACCACTGAAGCTTTCTTT.

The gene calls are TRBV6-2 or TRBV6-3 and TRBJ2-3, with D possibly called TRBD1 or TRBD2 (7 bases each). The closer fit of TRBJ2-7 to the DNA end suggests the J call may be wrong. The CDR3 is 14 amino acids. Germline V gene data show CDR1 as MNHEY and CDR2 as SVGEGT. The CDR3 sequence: CAGRGGGDADTQYF. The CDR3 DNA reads TGTGCGGGCAGGGGGGGCGGTGACGCAGATACGCAGTACTTC.

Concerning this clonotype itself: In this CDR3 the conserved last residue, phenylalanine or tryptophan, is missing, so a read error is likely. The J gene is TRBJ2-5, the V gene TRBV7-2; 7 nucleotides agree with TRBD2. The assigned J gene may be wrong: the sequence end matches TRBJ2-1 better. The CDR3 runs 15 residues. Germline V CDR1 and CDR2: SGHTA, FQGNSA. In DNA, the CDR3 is TGTGCCAGCAGCTTATCTAGCGGAGACCACAATGAGCAGTTCCTC. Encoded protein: CASSLSSGDHNEQFL.

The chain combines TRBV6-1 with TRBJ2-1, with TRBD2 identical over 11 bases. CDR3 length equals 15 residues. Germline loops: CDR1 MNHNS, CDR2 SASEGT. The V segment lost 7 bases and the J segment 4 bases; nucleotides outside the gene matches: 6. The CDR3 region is CASNLGTSGYNEQFF. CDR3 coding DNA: TGTGCCAGCAACCTCGGGACTAGCGGATACAATGAGCAGTTCTTC.

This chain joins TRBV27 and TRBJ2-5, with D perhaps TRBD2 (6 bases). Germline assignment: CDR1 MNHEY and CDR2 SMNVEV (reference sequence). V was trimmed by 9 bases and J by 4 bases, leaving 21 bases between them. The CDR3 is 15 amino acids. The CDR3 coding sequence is TGTGCCAGGGGGATCGTGGGCGGGGAAGGAGAGACCCAGTACTTC. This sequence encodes CARGIVGGEGETQYF.

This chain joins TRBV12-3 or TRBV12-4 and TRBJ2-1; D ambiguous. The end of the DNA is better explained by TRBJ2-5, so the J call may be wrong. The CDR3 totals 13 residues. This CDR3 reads CASSLHTQETQYF. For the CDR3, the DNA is TGTGCCAGCAGTTTGCACACTCAAGAGACCCAGTACTTC.

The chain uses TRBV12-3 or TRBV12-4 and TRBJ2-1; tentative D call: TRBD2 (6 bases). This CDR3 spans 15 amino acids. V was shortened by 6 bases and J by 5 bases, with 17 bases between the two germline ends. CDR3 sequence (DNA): TGTGCCAGCAGCGCGTTTGGCGGGGCTAACAATGAGCAGTTCTTC. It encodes CASSAFGGANNEQFF.

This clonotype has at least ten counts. The CDR3 DNA reads TGTGCCAGCAGTGCCCGACAGGGGTCGAACACCGGGGAGCTGTTTTTT. Amino acid sequence: CASSARQGSNTGELFF. V gene TRBV6-1 combines with J gene TRBJ2-2; 8 bases fit TRBD1. Germline values: CDR1 MNHNS, CDR2 SASEGT. V lost 4 bases to trimming and J lost 0 bases; unmatched junction nucleotides: 4. The CDR3 sequence is 16 residues long.

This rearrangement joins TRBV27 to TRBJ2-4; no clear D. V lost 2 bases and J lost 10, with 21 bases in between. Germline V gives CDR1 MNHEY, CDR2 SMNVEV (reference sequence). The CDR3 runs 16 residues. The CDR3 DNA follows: TGTGCCAGCAGTTTAAATCCTATGGGTAGCACAGATATTCAGTACTTC. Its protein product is CASSLNPMGSTDIQYF.

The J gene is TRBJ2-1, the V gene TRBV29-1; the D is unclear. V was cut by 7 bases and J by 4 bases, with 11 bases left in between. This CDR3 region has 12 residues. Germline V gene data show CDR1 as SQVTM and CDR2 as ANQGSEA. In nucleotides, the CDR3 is TGCAGCGCCCAAAAGTCGTACAATGAGCAGTTCTTC. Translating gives CSAQKSYNEQFF.

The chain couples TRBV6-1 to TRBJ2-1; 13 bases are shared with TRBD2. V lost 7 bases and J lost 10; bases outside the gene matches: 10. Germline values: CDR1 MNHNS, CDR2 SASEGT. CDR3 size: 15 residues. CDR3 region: CASKLAGGPISEQFF. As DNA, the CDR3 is TGTGCCAGCAAACTAGCGGGAGGGCCCATTTCCGAGCAGTTCTTC.

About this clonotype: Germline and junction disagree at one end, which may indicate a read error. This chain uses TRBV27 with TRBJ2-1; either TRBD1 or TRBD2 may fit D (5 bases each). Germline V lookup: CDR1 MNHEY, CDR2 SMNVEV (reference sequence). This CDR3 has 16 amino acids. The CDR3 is CASRARGARGPDTQYF. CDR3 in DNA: TGTGCCAGCAGGGCCCGAGGGGCGCGAGGCCCAGATACGCAGTATTTC.

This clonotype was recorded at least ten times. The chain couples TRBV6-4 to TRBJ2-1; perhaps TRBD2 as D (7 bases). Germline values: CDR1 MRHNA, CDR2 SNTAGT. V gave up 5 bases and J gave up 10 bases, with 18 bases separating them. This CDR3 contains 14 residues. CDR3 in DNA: TGTGCCAGCAGTAGGGGGGGACATCGAAACGAGCAGTTCTTC. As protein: CASSRGGHRNEQFF.

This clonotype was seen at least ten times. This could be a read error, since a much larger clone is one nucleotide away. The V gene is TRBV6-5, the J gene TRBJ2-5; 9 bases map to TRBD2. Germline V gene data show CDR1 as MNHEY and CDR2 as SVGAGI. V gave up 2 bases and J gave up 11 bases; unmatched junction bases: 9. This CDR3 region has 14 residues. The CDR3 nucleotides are TGTGCCAGCAGTTACACTAGCGGGCTGAATGAGCAGTACTTC. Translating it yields CASSYTSGLNEQYF.

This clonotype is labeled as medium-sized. Here the CDR3 reads CASRPGGGLAENNEQFF. DNA of the CDR3: TGTGCCAGCAGGCCGGGGGGTGGGCTAGCGGAAAACAATGAGCAGTTCTTC. The chain combines TRBV11-2 with TRBJ2-1; the match to TRBD2 covers 7 bases. Germline loops: CDR1 SGHAT, CDR2 FQNNGV. This CDR3 is built from 17 residues. J gave up 5 bases and V 6 bases, and 16 bases lay outside the gene matches.

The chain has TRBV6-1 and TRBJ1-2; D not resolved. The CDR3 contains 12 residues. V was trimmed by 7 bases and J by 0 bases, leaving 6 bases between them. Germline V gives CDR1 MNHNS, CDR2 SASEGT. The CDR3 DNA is TGTGCCAGCAAGGGATCTAACTATGGCTACACCTTC. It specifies CASKGSNYGYTF.

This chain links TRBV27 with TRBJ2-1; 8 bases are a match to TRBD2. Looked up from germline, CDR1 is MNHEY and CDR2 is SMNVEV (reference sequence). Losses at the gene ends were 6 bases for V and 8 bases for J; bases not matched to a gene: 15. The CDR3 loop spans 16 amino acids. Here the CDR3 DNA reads TGTGCCAGCAGACTTGGGCCGGGACTAGTTCTTCATGAGCAGTTCTTC. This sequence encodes CASRLGPGLVLHEQFF.

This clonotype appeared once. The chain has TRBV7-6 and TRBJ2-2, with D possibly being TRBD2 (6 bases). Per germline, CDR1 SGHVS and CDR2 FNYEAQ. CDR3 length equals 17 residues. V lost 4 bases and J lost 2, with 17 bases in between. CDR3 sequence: CASSSPRGTINTGELFF. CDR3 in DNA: TGTGCCAGCAGCTCCCCCCGGGGGACGATTAACACCGGGGAGCTGTTTTTT.

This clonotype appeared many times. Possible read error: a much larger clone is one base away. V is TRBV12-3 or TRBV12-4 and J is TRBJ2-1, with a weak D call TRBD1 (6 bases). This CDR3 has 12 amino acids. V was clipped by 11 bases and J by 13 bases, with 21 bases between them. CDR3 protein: CASRGFQETQFF. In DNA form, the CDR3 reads TGTGCCTCAAGGGGGTTCCAAGAGACCCAGTTCTTC.

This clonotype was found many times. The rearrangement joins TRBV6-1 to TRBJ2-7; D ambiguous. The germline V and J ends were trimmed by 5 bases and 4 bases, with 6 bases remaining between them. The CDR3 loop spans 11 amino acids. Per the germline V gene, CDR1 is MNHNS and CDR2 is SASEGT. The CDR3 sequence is CASSPSYEQYF. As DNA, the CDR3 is TGTGCCAGCAGTCCCTCATACGAGCAGTACTTC.